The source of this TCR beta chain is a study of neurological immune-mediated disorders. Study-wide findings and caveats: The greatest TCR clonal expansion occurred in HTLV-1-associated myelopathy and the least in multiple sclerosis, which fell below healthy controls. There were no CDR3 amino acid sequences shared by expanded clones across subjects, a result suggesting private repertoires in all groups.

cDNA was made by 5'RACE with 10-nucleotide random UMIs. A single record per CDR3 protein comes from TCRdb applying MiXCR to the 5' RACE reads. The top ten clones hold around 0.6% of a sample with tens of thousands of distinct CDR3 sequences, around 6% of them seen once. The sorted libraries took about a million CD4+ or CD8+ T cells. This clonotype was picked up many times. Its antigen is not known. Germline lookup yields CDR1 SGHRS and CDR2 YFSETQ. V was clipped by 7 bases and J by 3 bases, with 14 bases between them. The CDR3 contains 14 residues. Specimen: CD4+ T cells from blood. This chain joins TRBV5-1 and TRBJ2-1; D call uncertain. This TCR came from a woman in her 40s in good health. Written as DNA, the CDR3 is TGCGCCAGCTCGGACGAGGACGACTACAATGAGCAGTTCTTC. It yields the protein CASSDEDDYNEQFF.